This T cell receptor beta chain was recovered during a study of T cells in Graves' hyperthyroidism and ophthalmopathy. Looking at the study overall: Peripheral blood collection took place at initial diagnosis, before any treatment.

Researchers amplified the TCR beta CDR3 regions from RNA transcripts. Researchers ran a first-round RT-PCR on the TCR CDR3 using the HTBI primer set. One entry per CDR3 protein, called by TCRdb with MiXCR from the multiplex PCR reads. Of fewer than 550,000 distinct CDR3 sequences listed, about a sixth were seen once; the top ten hold roughly an eighth. CDR1 is DFQATT and CDR2 is SNEGSKA in the germline V gene (reference sequence). The CDR3 covers 17 residues. Germline trimming cut 1 base from V and 5 bases from J; bases unmatched to any gene: 10. For the diagnoses, clinical symptoms, serum thyroxine and TRAb, thyroid ultrasound and orbital computed tomography were used. This clonotype was seen at least ten times. Its antigen remains unknown. General study results and limits: In the blood, most expanded thyroid clonotypes above 0.001 appeared as well.

Specimen: blood. The V and J genes are TRBV20-1 and TRBJ2-3; 12 bases are a match to TRBD2. The TCR sequence derives from a young woman with Graves' hyperthyroidism. The CDR3 protein is CSARGLLAGGPRDTQYF. Here the CDR3 DNA reads TGCAGTGCTAGAGGCCTTCTAGCGGGGGGGCCGAGAGATACGCAGTATTTT.